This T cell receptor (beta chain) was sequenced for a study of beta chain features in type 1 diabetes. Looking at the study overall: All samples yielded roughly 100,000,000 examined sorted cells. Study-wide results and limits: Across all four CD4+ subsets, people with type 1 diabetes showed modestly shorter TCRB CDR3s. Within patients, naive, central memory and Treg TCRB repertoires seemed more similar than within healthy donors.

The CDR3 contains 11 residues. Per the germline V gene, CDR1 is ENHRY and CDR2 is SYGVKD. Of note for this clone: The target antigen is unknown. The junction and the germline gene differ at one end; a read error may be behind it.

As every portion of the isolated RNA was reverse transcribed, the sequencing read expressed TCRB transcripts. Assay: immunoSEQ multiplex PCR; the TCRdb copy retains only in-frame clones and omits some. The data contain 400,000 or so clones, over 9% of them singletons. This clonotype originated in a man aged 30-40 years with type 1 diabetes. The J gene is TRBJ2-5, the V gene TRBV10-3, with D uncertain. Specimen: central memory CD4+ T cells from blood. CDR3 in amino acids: CASSKRETQYF. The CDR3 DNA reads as TGTGCCAGCAGTAAGAGGGAGACCCAGTACTTC.